The TCR beta chain under discussion was sequenced for a study of blood T cell repertoires in COVID-19. Study overall: There were acute and convalescent COVID-19 samples, and they came from the United States, Italy and Spain. Sample material is recorded as cDNA or gDNA derived from T cells, B-cell-depleted T cells, or PBMCs.

The CDR3 consists of 16 residues. Original methodology: Scientists estimated how many nucleated cells there were by amplifying reference gene primers. Data came from immunoSEQ multiplex PCR; TCRdb stores just in-frame clones and leaves some out. The DNA gave D and trimming, while V, J and clone size come from that table. The data hold 87,000 or so clones, with around 86% observed a single time. The V gene is TRBV21-1, the J gene TRBJ1-5. TRBV21-1 represents a pseudogene. Sequencing input: peripheral blood. The clonotype comes from a man aged 35-49 years with acute or convalescent COVID-19. DNA for the CDR3: TGTGCCAGCAGCCCGCTAGAGGGACTGAGAGCCCAGCCCCAGCATTTT. Translation: CASSPLEGLRAQPQHF.